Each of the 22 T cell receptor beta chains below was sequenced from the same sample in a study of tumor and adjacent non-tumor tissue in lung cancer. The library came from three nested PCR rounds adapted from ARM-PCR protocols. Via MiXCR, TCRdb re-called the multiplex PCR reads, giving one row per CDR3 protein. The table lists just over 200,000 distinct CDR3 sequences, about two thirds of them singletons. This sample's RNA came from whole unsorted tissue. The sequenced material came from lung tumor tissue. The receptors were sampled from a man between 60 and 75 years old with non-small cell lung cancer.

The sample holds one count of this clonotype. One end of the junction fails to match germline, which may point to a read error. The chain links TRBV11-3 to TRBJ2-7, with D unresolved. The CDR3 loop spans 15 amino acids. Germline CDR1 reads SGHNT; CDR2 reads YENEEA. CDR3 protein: CANSSSACIDYEQYF. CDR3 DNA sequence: TGTGCCAACAGCTCCTCAGCGTGCATCGATTACGAGCAGTACTTC.

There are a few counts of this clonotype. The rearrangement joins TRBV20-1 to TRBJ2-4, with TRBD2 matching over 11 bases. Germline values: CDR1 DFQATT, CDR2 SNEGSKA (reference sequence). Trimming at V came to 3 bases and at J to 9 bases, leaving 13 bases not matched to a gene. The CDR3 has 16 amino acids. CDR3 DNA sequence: TGCAGTGCTAGCGCCGGGACTAGCGGAACCTTGGGCATTCAGTACTTC. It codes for CSASAGTSGTLGIQYF.

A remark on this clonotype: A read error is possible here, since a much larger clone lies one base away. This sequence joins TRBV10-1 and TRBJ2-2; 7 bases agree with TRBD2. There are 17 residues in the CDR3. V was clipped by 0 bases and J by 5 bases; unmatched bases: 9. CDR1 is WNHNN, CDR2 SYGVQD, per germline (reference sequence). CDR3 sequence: CASSESHGRKRTGELFF. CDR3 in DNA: TGCGCCAGCAGTGAGTCGCACGGGAGGAAGAGAACCGGGGAGCTGTTTTTT.

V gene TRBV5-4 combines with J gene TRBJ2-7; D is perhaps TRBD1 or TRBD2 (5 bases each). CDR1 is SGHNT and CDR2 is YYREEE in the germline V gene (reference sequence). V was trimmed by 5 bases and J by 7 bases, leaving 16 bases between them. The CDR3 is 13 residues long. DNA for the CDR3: TGTGCCAGCAGTCGGGACGGCTTGTTGGAGCAGTACTTC. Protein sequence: CASSRDGLLEQYF.

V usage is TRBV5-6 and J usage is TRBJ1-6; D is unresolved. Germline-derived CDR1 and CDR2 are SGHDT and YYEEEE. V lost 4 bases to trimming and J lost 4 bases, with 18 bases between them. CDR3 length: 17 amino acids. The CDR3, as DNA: TGTGCCAGCAGCCCTGACAAGGGAGGAAGATATAATTCACCCCTCCACTTT. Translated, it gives CASSPDKGGRYNSPLHF.

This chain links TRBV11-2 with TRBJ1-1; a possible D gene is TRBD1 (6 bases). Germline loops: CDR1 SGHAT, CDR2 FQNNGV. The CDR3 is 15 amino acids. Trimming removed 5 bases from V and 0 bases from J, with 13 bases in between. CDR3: CASSISGAMNTEAFF. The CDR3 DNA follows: TGTGCCAGCAGCATATCAGGGGCGATGAACACTGAAGCTTTCTTT.

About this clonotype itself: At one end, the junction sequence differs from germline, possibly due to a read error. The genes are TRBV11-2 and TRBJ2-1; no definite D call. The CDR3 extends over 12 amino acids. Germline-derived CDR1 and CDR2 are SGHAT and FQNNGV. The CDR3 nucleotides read TGTGCCCGCAGCACTCAACCCAATGAGCAGTTCTTC. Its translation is CARSTQPNEQFF.

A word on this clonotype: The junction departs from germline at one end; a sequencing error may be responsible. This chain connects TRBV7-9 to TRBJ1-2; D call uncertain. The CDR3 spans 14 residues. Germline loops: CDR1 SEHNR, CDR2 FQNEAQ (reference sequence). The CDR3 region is CVSSLEAGGLGYTF. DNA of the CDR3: TGTGTCAGCAGCTTAGAGGCAGGTGGGCTTGGCTACACCTTC.

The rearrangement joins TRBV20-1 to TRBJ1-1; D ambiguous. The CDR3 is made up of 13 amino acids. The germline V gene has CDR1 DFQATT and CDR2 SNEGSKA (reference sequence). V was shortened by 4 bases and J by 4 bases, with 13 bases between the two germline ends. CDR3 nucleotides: TGCAGTGCTATCATGGGGTTTGGCACTGAAGCTTTCTTT. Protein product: CSAIMGFGTEAFF.

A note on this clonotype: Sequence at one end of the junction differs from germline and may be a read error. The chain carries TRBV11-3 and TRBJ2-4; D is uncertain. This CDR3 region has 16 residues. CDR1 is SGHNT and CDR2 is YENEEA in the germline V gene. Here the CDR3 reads CACSPSYYSAKNIQYF. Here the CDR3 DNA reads TGTGCCTGCAGCCCCTCATATTATTCAGCCAAAAACATTCAGTACTTC.

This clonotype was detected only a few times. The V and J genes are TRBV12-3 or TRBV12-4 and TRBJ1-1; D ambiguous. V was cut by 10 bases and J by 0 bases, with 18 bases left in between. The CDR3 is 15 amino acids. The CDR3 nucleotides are TGTGCCACCCTACTACAGAGCTCTATGAACACTGAAGCTTTCTTT. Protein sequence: CATLLQSSMNTEAFF.

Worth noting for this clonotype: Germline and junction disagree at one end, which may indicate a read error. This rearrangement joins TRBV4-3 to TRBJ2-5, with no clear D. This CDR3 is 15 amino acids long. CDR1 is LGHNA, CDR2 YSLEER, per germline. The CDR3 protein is CASSQGPDPQETQYF. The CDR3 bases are TGCGCCAGCAGCCAAGGGCCGGATCCCCAAGAGACCCAGTATTTC.

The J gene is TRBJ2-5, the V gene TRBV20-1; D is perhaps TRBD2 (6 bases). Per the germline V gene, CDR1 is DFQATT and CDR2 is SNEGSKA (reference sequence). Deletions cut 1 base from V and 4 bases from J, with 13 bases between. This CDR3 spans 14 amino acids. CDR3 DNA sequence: TGCAGTGCTAGAGGTCCAGCGGGCATAGAGACCCAGTACTTC. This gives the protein CSARGPAGIETQYF.

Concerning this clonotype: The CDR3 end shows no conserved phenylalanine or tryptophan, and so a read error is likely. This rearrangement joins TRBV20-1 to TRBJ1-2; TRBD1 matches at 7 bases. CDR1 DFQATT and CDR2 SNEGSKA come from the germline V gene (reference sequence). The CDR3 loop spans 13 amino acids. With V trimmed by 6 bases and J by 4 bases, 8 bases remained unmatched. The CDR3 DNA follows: TGCAGTGCAAAGACAGGGTGGGGCTATGGCTACACCTCC. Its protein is CSAKTGWGYGYTS.

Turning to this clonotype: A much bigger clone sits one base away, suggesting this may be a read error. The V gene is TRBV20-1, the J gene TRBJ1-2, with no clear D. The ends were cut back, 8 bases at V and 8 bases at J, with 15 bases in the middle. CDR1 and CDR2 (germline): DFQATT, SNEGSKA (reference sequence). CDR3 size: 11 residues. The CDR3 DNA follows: TGCAGTTCTGACCCCCCTGGGGGCTACACCTTC. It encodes CSSDPPGGYTF.

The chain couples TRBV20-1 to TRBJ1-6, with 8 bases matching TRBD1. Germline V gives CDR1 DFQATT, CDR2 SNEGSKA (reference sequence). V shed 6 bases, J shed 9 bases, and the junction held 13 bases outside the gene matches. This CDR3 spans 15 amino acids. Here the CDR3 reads CSAFLHGQGISPLHF. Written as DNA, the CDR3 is TGCAGTGCGTTTCTCCATGGACAGGGAATTTCACCCCTCCACTTT.

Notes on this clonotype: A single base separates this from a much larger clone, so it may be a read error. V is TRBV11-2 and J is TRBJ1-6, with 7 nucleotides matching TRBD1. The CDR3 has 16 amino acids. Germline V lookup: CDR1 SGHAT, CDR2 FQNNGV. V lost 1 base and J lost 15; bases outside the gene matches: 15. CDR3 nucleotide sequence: TGTGCCAGCAGCTTAGGGAGGACAGGTCGGAGTGCACTCCTCCACTTT. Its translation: CASSLGRTGRSALLHF.

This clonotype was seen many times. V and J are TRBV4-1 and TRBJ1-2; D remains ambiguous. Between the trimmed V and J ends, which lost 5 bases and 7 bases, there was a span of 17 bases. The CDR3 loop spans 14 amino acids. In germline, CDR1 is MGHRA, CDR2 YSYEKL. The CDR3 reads CASSDNHWGSGYTF. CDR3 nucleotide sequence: TGCGCCAGCAGCGACAATCATTGGGGAAGTGGCTACACCTTC.

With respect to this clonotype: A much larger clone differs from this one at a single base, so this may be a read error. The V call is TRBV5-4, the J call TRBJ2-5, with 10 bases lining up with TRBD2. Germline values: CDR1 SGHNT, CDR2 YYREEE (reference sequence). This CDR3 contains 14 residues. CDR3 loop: CAISSSGREETQYF. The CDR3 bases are TGTGCCATCAGCTCCAGCGGGAGGGAAGAGACCCAGTACTTC.

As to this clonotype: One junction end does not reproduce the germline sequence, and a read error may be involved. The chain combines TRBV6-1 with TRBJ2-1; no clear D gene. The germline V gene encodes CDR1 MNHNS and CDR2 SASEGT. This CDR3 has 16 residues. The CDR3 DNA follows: TGTACCAGCAGCTCAGACGGATTGCTTTCCTACAATGAGCAGTTCTTC. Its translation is CTSSSDGLLSYNEQFF.

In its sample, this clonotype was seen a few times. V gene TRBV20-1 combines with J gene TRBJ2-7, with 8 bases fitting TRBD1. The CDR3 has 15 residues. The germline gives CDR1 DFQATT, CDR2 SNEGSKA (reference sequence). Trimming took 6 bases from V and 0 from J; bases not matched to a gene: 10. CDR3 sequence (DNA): TGCAGTGCCGAGGGGGGAACAGGGGGCTCCTACGAGCAGTACTTC. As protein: CSAEGGTGGSYEQYF.

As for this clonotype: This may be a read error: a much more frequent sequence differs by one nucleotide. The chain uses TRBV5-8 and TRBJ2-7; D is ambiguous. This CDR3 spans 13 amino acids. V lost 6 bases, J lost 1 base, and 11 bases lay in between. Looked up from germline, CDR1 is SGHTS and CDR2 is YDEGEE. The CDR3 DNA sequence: TGTGCCAGCAAAGTCATGGGGTCCTACGAGCAGTACTTC. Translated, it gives CASKVMGSYEQYF. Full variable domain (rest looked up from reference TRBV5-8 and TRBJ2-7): EAGVTQSPTHLIKTRGQQATLRCSPISGHTSVYWYQQALGLGLQFLLWYDEGEERNRGNFPPRFSGRQFPNYSSELNVNALELEDSALYLCASKVMGSYEQYFGPGTRLTVT.